This is a list of T cell receptor beta chains from one sample in a study of control samples from healthy donors and cancer patients. The method was immunoSEQ multiplex PCR; TCRdb's version includes in-frame clones alone and lacks a portion of them. Recorded for this sample: about 190,000 clones. The material sequenced was blood. These receptors were obtained from a young woman in good health. CDR3s include the opening cysteine and the closing phenylalanine or tryptophan. A D gene is named only where the DNA matches it firmly.

TRBV28	TRBJ1-5	NA	CASSFNGRQVSNQPQHF	TGTGCCAGCAGTTTTAATGGGAGACAGGTTAGCAATCAGCCCCAGCATTTT
TRBV7-2	TRBJ1-3	NA	CASRTDSGNTIYF	TGTGCCAGCAGGACGGACTCTGGAAACACCATATATTTT
TRBV4-1	TRBJ1-5	NA	CASRSRSTDDQPQHF	TGCGCCAGCCGGTCCAGATCTACAGACGATCAGCCCCAGCATTTT
TRBV2	TRBJ1-6	NA	CASSELAGSNSPLHF	TGTGCCAGCAGTGAATTGGCAGGGTCTAATTCACCCCTCCACTTT
TRBV5-1	TRBJ2-7	TRBD1	CASSSRDRGYEQYF	TGCGCCAGCAGCTCCCGGGACAGGGGCTACGAGCAGTACTTC
TRBV14	TRBJ1-1	NA	CASSLAGMNTEAFF	TGTGCCAGCAGCCTAGCGGGGATGAACACTGAAGCTTTCTTT
TRBV2	TRBJ2-7	NA	CASTGGTYEQYF	TGTGCCAGCACCGGTGGGACCTACGAGCAGTACTTC
TRBV7-2	TRBJ2-4	TRBD1	CASSLQGAKNIQYF	TGTGCCAGCAGCCTACAGGGGGCCAAAAACATTCAGTACTTC
TRBV27	TRBJ2-7	NA	CASKSFYEQYF	TGTGCCAGCAAGTCTTTCTACGAGCAGTACTTC
TRBV7-9	TRBJ1-2	NA	CASSLGTVNYGYTF	TGTGCCAGCAGCTTAGGGACAGTCAACTATGGCTACACCTTC
TRBV4-2	TRBJ2-7	TRBD1	CASSQTAGTGSYEQYF	TGTGCCAGCAGCCAAACGGCTGGGACAGGTTCCTACGAGCAGTACTTC
TRBV27	TRBJ1-2	NA	CASSYGGGRDYGYTF	TGTGCCAGCAGTTATGGCGGGGGGCGGGACTATGGCTACACCTTC
TRBV28	TRBJ1-2	NA	CASSFLGGFGYTF	TGTGCCAGCAGTTTTCTTGGGGGCTTTGGCTACACCTTC
TRBV5-1	TRBJ1-5	TRBD1	CASRTGTGVNQPQHF	TGCGCCAGCCGCACCGGGACAGGGGTCAATCAGCCCCAGCATTTT
TRBV6-5	TRBJ1-5	TRBD1	CAGQGATNQPQHF	TGTGCCGGACAGGGTGCGACGAATCAGCCCCAGCATTTT
TRBV6-2/TRBV6-3	TRBJ1-1	NA	CASSYSQTRTEAFF	TGTGCCAGCAGTTACTCGCAAACTAGGACTGAAGCTTTCTTT
TRBV6-5	TRBJ1-1	NA	CASSYAGHLEAFF	TGTGCCAGCAGTTACGCAGGACACCTTGAAGCTTTCTTT
TRBV28	TRBJ2-5	NA	CASSIGVRETQYF	TGTGCCAGCAGCATCGGGGTACGCGAGACCCAGTACTTC
TRBV7-6	TRBJ1-3	NA	CASSLGALSGNTIYF	TGTGCCAGCAGCTTAGGGGCGTTGTCAGGAAACACCATATATTTT
TRBV20-1	TRBJ1-1	NA	CSARDRRAFF	TGTAGTGCTAGAGATCGCAGAGCTTTCTTT
TRBV6-2/TRBV6-3	TRBJ1-2	NA	CASSYVAANGYTF	TGTGCCAGCAGTTACGTAGCAGCAAATGGCTACACCTTC
TRBV25-1	TRBJ2-1	NA	CASSDRDEQFF	TGTGCCAGCAGTGACAGGGATGAGCAGTTCTTC
TRBV7-6	TRBJ1-2	TRBD1	CASSSGTGTGRSLPYTF	TGTGCCAGCAGCTCTGGTACCGGGACAGGGCGCAGTCTACCCTACACCTTC
TRBV7-3	TRBJ2-1	TRBD2	CASSLIFGGTLAGEQFF	TGTGCCAGCAGCTTAATTTTTGGCGGGACCCTAGCGGGTGAGCAGTTCTTC
TRBV5-6	TRBJ1-6	NA	CASSSAWGEVYNSPLHF	TGTGCCAGCAGCTCAGCTTGGGGAGAAGTCTATAATTCACCCCTCCACTTT
TRBV4-1	TRBJ1-1	NA	CASSQAGGGVNTEAFF	TGCGCCAGCAGCCAAGCGGGTGGCGGTGTGAACACTGAAGCTTTCTTT
TRBV5-8	TRBJ1-1	NA	CASSSGRENTEAFF	TGTGCCAGCAGCTCGGGACGGGAAAACACTGAAGCTTTCTTT
TRBV4-1	TRBJ1-1	NA	CASSQVRENTEAFF	TGCGCCAGCAGCCAAGTCCGGGAGAACACTGAAGCTTTCTTT
TRBV2	TRBJ1-5	NA	CASSDFGGNQPQHF	TGTGCCAGCAGTGATTTTGGGGGAAATCAGCCCCAGCATTTT
TRBV6-5	TRBJ1-2	NA	CASSLGEIPYGYTF	TGTGCCAGCAGTCTTGGGGAAATCCCCTATGGCTACACCTTC
TRBV11-2	TRBJ2-5	NA	CASSVDRTGTQYF	TGTGCCAGCAGCGTTGACAGGACGGGGACCCAGTACTTC
TRBV27	TRBJ1-5	NA	CASTVGPGQPQHF	TGTGCCAGCACCGTGGGGCCGGGGCAGCCCCAGCATTTT
TRBV4-1	TRBJ2-1	NA	CASSFGTQGEQFF	TGCGCCAGCAGCTTCGGGACCCAGGGTGAGCAGTTCTTC
TRBV12-3/TRBV12-4	TRBJ1-5	NA	CASSTFRGPQHF	TGTGCCAGCAGTACTTTTAGGGGTCCCCAGCATTTT
TRBV15	TRBJ2-6	NA	CATSRDRTGANVLTF	TGTGCCACCAGCAGAGATCGCACTGGGGCCAACGTCCTGACTTTC
TRBV12-3/TRBV12-4	TRBJ1-3	NA	CAFMESGNTIYF	TGTGCGTTCATGGAATCTGGAAACACCATATATTTT
TRBV6-5	TRBJ1-1	NA	CASSRPRTRNTEAFF	TGTGCCAGCAGTCGACCCCGGACAAGAAACACTGAAGCTTTCTTT
TRBV6-2/TRBV6-3	TRBJ2-2	NA	CASSGPGSNTGELFF	TGTGCCAGCAGTGGCCCAGGCTCTAACACCGGGGAGCTGTTTTTT
TRBV7-4	TRBJ2-7	NA	CASSFGGLPYEQYF	TGTGCCAGCAGCTTCGGGGGTTTACCCTACGAGCAGTACTTC
TRBV6-5	TRBJ1-2	NA	CASSSLRVAPYGYTF	TGTGCCAGCAGTTCCCTCAGGGTGGCCCCCTATGGCTACACCTTC
TRBV6-5	TRBJ1-1	NA	CASSIQRNTEAFF	TGTGCCAGCAGTATTCAGAGGAACACTGAAGCTTTCTTT
TRBV2	TRBJ1-5	NA	CASSEDRVFQPQHF	TGTGCCAGCAGTGAAGACAGGGTATTCCAGCCCCAGCATTTT
TRBV28	TRBJ1-2	TRBD1	CASSRSRDRVEVEYGYTF	TGTGCCAGCAGTAGGAGCAGGGACAGGGTAGAGGTAGAGTATGGCTACACCTTC
TRBV11-3	TRBJ1-3	NA	CASSFPRGLGGNTIYF	TGTGCCAGCAGCTTTCCGCGAGGACTAGGTGGAAACACCATATATTTT
TRBV7-2	TRBJ1-1	NA	CASSSLGTEAFF	TGTGCCAGCAGCTCGTTGGGCACTGAAGCTTTCTTT
TRBV7-9	TRBJ1-1	NA	CASSLVGSNTEAFF	TGTGCCAGCAGCTTAGTAGGTAGCAACACTGAAGCTTTCTTT
TRBV27	TRBJ1-2	NA	CASRSRESYTF	TGTGCCAGCAGGAGCAGGGAGAGCTACACCTTC
TRBV6-5	TRBJ1-3	NA	CASSYSSWGGGNTIYF	TGTGCCAGCAGTTACTCGTCGTGGGGGGGCGGAAACACCATATATTTT
TRBV19	TRBJ1-6	NA	CASGHGRYNSPLHF	TGTGCCAGTGGGCATGGACGGTATAATTCACCCCTCCACTTT
TRBV19	TRBJ1-1	NA	CASSIGQGLPEAFF	TGTGCCAGTAGTATAGGTCAGGGCCTGCCTGAAGCTTTCTTT
TRBV11-2	TRBJ1-2	NA	CASSSNPGQSYGYTF	TGTGCCAGCAGCTCCAATCCTGGACAGAGCTATGGCTACACCTTC
TRBV7-9	TRBJ1-5	TRBD1	CASSSSSTGGGLAQHF	TGTGCCAGCAGCTCCAGCTCCACAGGGGGGGGATTAGCCCAGCATTTT
TRBV2	TRBJ1-4	NA	CASSEQPEKLFF	TGTGCCAGCAGTGAGCAGCCGGAAAAACTGTTTTTT
TRBV10-3	TRBJ2-1	TRBD2	CAISPPSGSYNEQFF	TGTGCCATCAGTCCTCCTAGCGGATCGTACAATGAGCAGTTCTTC